This T cell receptor beta chain was sequenced during a study of regulatory T cells in long-lasting Graves disease. The CDR3 runs to 14 residues. Per germline, CDR1 LGHDT and CDR2 YNNKEL (reference sequence). The V gene end was trimmed by 3 bases and the J gene end by 8 bases; junction bases not matched to a gene: 1. iRepertoire HTBI primers and Arm-PCR of CDR3 regions built TCR beta libraries. Each CDR3 protein gets one entry after TCRdb re-called the multiplex PCR reads with MiXCR. The repertoire holds about 540,000 distinct CDR3 sequences, with approximately 13% as singletons. At least ten counts were recorded for this clonotype. As to time point: newly diagnosed GD, antithyroid drugs for less than 3 months. Generation of the TCR library employed RNA extracted from PBMCs. This sample was also put to use in a study of T cells in Graves' hyperthyroidism and ophthalmopathy. This second report adds: HTBI primers drove first-round RT-PCR of the TCR CDR3.

The sequence was collected from a man aged 30 to 45 with Graves disease. The specimen was peripheral blood mononuclear cells (PBMCs), collected at new diagnosis, from a patient treated with antithyroid drugs. This rearrangement joins TRBV3-1 to TRBJ1-6, with 10 bases matching TRBD1. CDR3 in amino acids: CASSQGTGDSPLHF. The CDR3 DNA is TGTGCCAGCAGCCAGGGGACAGGGGATTCACCCCTCCACTTT.